A single sample gave rise to the 12 T cell receptor beta chains below, sequenced in a study of response to subunit inactivated influenza vaccine. TCRdb reprocessed the RT-PCR reads with MiXCR, giving one entry per CDR3 protein. The top ten clones hold around 7.3% of a sample with 650,000 to 800,000 distinct CDR3 sequences, around 13% of them seen once. Specimen: PBMCs from blood, collected 14 to 15 days before vaccination. Receptor source: a man aged 50 to 60 who received an inactivated influenza vaccine.

The chain combines TRBV6-2 or TRBV6-3 with TRBJ2-1; D is uncertain. The CDR3 sequence is 12 residues long. V was shortened by 8 bases and J by 6 bases, with 11 bases between the two germline ends. Germline loops: CDR1 MNHEY, CDR2 SVGEGT. The CDR3: CASSKWVNEQFF. The CDR3 region has the DNA TGTGCCAGCTCTAAGTGGGTCAATGAGCAGTTCTTC.

The V call is TRBV25-1, the J call TRBJ1-5; D unclear. CDR3 length: 13 amino acids. Trimming took off 3 bases at V and 5 bases at J, with 8 bases between the two ends. Looked up from germline, CDR1 is MGHDK and CDR2 is SYGVNS. This CDR3 is CASSDVGDQPQHF. In DNA, the CDR3 is TGTGCCAGCAGTGACGTGGGTGATCAGCCCCAGCATTTT. Together with reference TRBV25-1 and TRBJ1-5, the CDR3 gives the full variable domain: EADIYQTPRYLVIGTGKKITLECSQTMGHDKMYWYQQDPGMELHLIHYSYGVNSTEKGDLSSESTVSRIRTEHFPLTLESARPSHTSQYLCASSDVGDQPQHFGDGTRLSIL.

The chain recombines TRBV7-2 with TRBJ2-5; TRBD2 might be the D (6 bases). Trimming shortened V by 5 bases and J by 5 bases, and 15 bases separated the two germline ends. The CDR3 runs to 14 residues. CDR1 and CDR2 from the germline V gene are SGHTA and FQGNSA. CDR3 nucleotide sequence: TGTGCCAGCAGCCAACTAGCCCGAGGGGAGACCCAGTACTTC. It specifies CASSQLARGETQYF. Filled out from reference TRBV7-2 and TRBJ2-5, the complete variable domain reads GAGVSQSPSNKVTEKGKDVELRCDPISGHTALYWYRQSLGQGLEFLIYFQGNSAPDKSGLPSDRFSAERTGGSVSTLTIQRTQQEDSAVYLCASSQLARGETQYFGPGTRLLVL.

The chain combines TRBV3-1 with TRBJ2-3, with 13 bases aligning to TRBD2. This CDR3 is 16 amino acids long. Germline V gene sequence: CDR1 LGHDT, CDR2 YNNKEL (reference sequence). V gave up 3 bases and J gave up 5 bases; unmatched junction bases: 5. The chain's CDR3 is CASSQWGTSGKDTQYF. CDR3 DNA sequence: TGTGCCAGCAGCCAGTGGGGGACTAGCGGGAAAGATACGCAGTATTTT.

This clonotype showed up just a few times. The chain couples TRBV4-2 to TRBJ2-7; 9 nucleotides align to TRBD1. Germline CDR1 and CDR2: LGHNA and YNFKEQ. The CDR3 is 15 residues long. Trimming removed 3 bases from V and 5 bases from J; junction bases left unmatched: 8. Here the CDR3 reads CASSQRWTGENEQYF. In nucleotides, the CDR3 is TGTGCCAGCAGCCAGCGTTGGACAGGGGAAAACGAGCAGTACTTC.

This clonotype has a handful of counts. CDR3 nucleotides: TGTGCCAGCAGTTCACCCCCCGGGACTAGCGGGAGGGCGAGCTCCTACAATGAGCAGTTCTTC. Translation: CASSSPPGTSGRASSYNEQFF. V and J are TRBV12-3 or TRBV12-4 and TRBJ2-1, with 16 bases identical to TRBD2. The CDR3 sequence is 21 residues long. Germline trimming cut 4 bases from V and 0 bases from J; bases unmatched to any gene: 12.

This clonotype has only a few counts. This chain links TRBV29-1 with TRBJ2-7; D is possibly TRBD2 (5 bases). V lost 6 bases and J 2 bases, leaving 14 bases between the germline ends. The CDR3 loop spans 13 amino acids. Germline V CDR1 and CDR2: SQVTM, ANQGSEA. As DNA, the CDR3 is TGCAGCGTCAAGGACTCACGTCCCTACGAGCAGTACTTC. Translating gives CSVKDSRPYEQYF.

This chain uses TRBV4-1 with TRBJ2-5, with D perhaps given as TRBD1 or TRBD2 (6 bases each). In germline, CDR1 is MGHRA, CDR2 YSYEKL. V shed 10 bases and J shed 5 bases, with 20 bases lying between them. CDR3 length equals 14 residues. For the CDR3, the DNA is TGCGCCACCCGGGACTCGAGGGGGTCGGAGACCCAGTACTTC. It is translated as CATRDSRGSETQYF.

This clonotype appeared a few times. The chain employs TRBV28 and TRBJ1-1, with a weak D call TRBD1 (5 bases). CDR1 is MDHEN, CDR2 SYDVKM, per germline. The V end was cut by 5 bases, the J end by 6 bases, with 13 bases between. CDR3 length: 13 amino acids. DNA of the CDR3: TGTGCCAGCAGTCCTCCAGGGACTGCTGAAGCTTTCTTT. Encoded protein: CASSPPGTAEAFF.

The chain joins TRBV7-3 to TRBJ2-2, with a possible D match to TRBD1 (5 bases). Germline-derived CDR1 and CDR2 are SGHTA and FQGTGA. This CDR3 region has 13 residues. Deletions cut 5 bases from V and 9 bases from J, with 13 bases between. In nucleotides, the CDR3 is TGTGCCAGCAGCCGTGATAGGGGCTGGGAGCTGTTTTTT. Its protein is CASSRDRGWELFF. Full variable domain (remainder filled in from reference TRBV7-3 and TRBJ2-2): GAGVSQTPSNKVTEKGKYVELRCDPISGHTALYWYRQSLGQGPEFLIYFQGTGAADDSGLPNDRFFAVRPEGSVSTLKIQRTERGDSAVYLCASSRDRGWELFFGEGSRLTVL.

This clonotype was found a few times. The J gene is TRBJ2-7, the V gene TRBV2, with D uncertain. This CDR3 is 12 amino acids long. The V gene lost 7 bases and the J gene lost 4 bases, with 11 bases spanning the gap. Germline CDR1 and CDR2: SNHLY and FYNNEI. The CDR3 DNA sequence: TGTGCCAGCAATCGGGTTGGATACGAGCAGTACTTC. Its translation is CASNRVGYEQYF.

The chain is built from TRBV6-1 and TRBJ1-2, with TRBD1 as a possible D gene (6 bases). CDR3 length equals 14 residues. V shed 7 bases and J shed 8 bases, with 20 bases lying between them. CDR1 and CDR2 from the germline V gene are MNHNS and SASEGT. In DNA form, the CDR3 reads TGTGCCAGCACTAAACCCAGGGGATCGGGGGGCTACACCTTC. Translation gives CASTKPRGSGGYTF.